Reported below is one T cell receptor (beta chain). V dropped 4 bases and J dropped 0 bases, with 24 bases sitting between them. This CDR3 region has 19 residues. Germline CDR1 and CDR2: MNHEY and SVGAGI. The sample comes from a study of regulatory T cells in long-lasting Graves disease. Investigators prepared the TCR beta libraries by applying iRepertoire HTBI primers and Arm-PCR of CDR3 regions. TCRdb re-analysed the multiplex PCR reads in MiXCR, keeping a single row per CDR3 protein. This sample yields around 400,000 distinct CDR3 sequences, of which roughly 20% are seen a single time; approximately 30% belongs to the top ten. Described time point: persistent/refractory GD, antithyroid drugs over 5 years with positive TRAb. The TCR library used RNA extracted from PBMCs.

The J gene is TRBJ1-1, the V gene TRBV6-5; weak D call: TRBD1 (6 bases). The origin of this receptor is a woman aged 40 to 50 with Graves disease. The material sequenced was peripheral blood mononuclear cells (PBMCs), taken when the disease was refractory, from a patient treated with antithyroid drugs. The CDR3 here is CASSWTNRALYEMNTEAFF. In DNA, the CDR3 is TGTGCCAGCAGTTGGACCAACAGGGCCCTATACGAAATGAACACTGAAGCTTTCTTT.